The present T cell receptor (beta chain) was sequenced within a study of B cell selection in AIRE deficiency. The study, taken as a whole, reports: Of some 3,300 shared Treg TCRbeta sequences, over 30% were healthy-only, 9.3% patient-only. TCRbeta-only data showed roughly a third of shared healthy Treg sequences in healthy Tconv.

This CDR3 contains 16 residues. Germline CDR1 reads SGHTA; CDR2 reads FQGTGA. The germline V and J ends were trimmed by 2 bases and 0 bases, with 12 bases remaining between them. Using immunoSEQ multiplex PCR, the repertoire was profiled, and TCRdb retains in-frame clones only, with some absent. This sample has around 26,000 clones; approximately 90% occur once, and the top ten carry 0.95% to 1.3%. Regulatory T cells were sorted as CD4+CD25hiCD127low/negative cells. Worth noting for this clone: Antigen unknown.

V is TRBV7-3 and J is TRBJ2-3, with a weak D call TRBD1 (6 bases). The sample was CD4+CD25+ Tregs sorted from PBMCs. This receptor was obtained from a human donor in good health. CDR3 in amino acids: CASSLEGVVSTDTQYF. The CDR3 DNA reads TGTGCCAGCAGCTTAGAGGGGGTGGTGAGCACAGATACGCAGTATTTT.